These 32 T cell receptor beta chains share one sample of origin, sequenced in a study of early T cells in non-severe SARS-CoV-2 infection. TCRdb redid the calling of the 5' RACE reads with MiXCR, one entry per CDR3 protein. The sample holds roughly 40,000 distinct CDR3 sequences; about 6% are singletons and the top ten take 7.5% to 8.5%. Sequenced here: whole blood, sampled at baseline. The receptors come from an adult who was a healthcare worker with PCR-confirmed SARS-CoV-2 infection or an uninfected control (not recorded which).

This clonotype was seen at least ten times. The CDR3 coding sequence is TGCAGTGCGGAACCGCGGGGGGCGAGAATTGGGGCCAACGTCCTGACTTTC. Its translation is CSAEPRGARIGANVLTF. The chain carries TRBV20-1 and TRBJ2-6; 8 bases agree with TRBD2. Trimming at V came to 6 bases and at J to 3 bases, leaving 13 bases not matched to a gene. Germline-derived CDR1 and CDR2 are DFQATT and SNEGSKA (reference sequence). The CDR3 sequence is 17 residues long.

This clonotype was seen many times. The chain couples TRBV12-3 or TRBV12-4 to TRBJ1-6, with a tentative D call TRBD1 (5 bases). The CDR3 sequence is 14 residues long. V was shortened by 7 bases and J by 10 bases, with 17 bases between the two germline ends. The CDR3 reads CASKPLGGESPLHF. The CDR3 nucleotides read TGTGCCAGCAAACCTCTTGGGGGAGAATCACCCCTCCACTTT.

This clonotype was seen more than once but under ten times. As DNA, the CDR3 is TGTGCCAGCAGTTACGGGGGGGCCAGTCAGCCCCAGCATTTT. Protein product: CASSYGGASQPQHF. The chain joins TRBV6-2 or TRBV6-3 to TRBJ1-5, with D possibly TRBD1 on 6 matching bases. Germline V gives CDR1 MNHEY, CDR2 SVGEGT. Trimming removed 2 bases at V and 6 bases at J, with 11 bases between. CDR3 length: 14 amino acids.

This clonotype has just a few counts. This chain uses TRBV4-2 with TRBJ2-3; D might be TRBD2 (5 bases). V lost 5 bases, J lost 2 bases, and 11 bases lay in between. The CDR3 covers 14 residues. The germline gives CDR1 LGHNA, CDR2 YNFKEQ. Here the CDR3 reads CASSSEGPTDTQYF. The CDR3 DNA follows: TGTGCCAGCAGCTCCGAGGGCCCCACAGATACGCAGTATTTT.

This clonotype was picked up many times. The gene calls are TRBV6-6 and TRBJ1-5, with TRBD1 as a possible D gene (5 bases). Germline CDR1 is MNHNY and CDR2 is SVGAGI (reference sequence). V gave up 5 bases and J gave up 2 bases, with 13 bases separating them. The CDR3 runs to 15 residues. CDR3 coding DNA: TGTGCCAGCAGTCCCTCAGGGATAGGCAATCAGCCCCAGCATTTT. This sequence encodes CASSPSGIGNQPQHF.

There are a few counts of this clonotype. The J gene is TRBJ1-1, the V gene TRBV7-2; D might be TRBD1 (5 bases). Germline V lookup: CDR1 SGHTA, CDR2 FQGNSA. This CDR3 spans 13 amino acids. V was cut by 2 bases and J by 3 bases, with 7 bases left in between. The CDR3 nucleotides are TGTGCCAGCAGCTTACAGGGATACACTGAAGCTTTCTTT. The encoded protein is CASSLQGYTEAFF.

This clonotype was observed a handful of times. The rearrangement uses TRBV19 and TRBJ2-1, with 9 bases identical to TRBD2. The CDR3 runs 12 residues. Germline V gives CDR1 LNHDA, CDR2 SQIVND (reference sequence). Losses at the gene ends were 8 bases for V and 10 bases for J; bases not matched to a gene: 6. CDR3 nucleotide sequence: TGTGCCAGTTGCGGGGGGGCTCAGGAGCAGTTCTTC. This sequence encodes CASCGGAQEQFF.

This clonotype was detected ten times or more. The chain recombines TRBV30 with TRBJ2-7; weak D call: TRBD1 (5 bases). Germline V gives CDR1 GTSNPN, CDR2 SVGIG (reference sequence). Trimming removed 2 bases at V and 4 bases at J, with 12 bases between. This CDR3 spans 13 amino acids. The CDR3 sequence is CAWSPDTNYEQYF. CDR3 coding DNA: TGTGCCTGGAGTCCGGACACAAATTACGAGCAGTACTTC.

The sample holds many counts of this clonotype. The chain employs TRBV10-1 and TRBJ1-1; TRBD1 aligns across 9 bases. This CDR3 has 14 residues. Germline V gene sequence: CDR1 WNHNN, CDR2 SYGVQD (reference sequence). The J segment lost 5 bases and the V segment lost 7 bases, leaving 8 bases of the junction unmatched. CDR3 amino acids: CASKRDRDNTEAFF. The CDR3 nucleotides are TGCGCCAGCAAAAGGGACAGGGATAATACTGAAGCTTTCTTT.

This clonotype was observed at least ten times. The rearrangement links TRBV20-1 to TRBJ1-5; D perhaps matches TRBD1 (6 bases). The CDR3 length is 17 residues. The ends were cut back, 4 bases at V and 4 bases at J, with 23 bases in the middle. Germline CDR1 is DFQATT and CDR2 is SNEGSKA (reference sequence). CDR3 DNA sequence: TGCAGTGCTACCGCGACAGGCCCGCGGGTTAGAAATCAGCCCCAGCATTTT. Protein sequence: CSATATGPRVRNQPQHF.

This clonotype came up many times. The V gene is TRBV7-8, the J gene TRBJ2-7; 8 bases line up with TRBD1. The V segment lost 1 base and the J segment 4 bases; nucleotides outside the gene matches: 6. The CDR3 loop spans 15 amino acids. Germline lookup yields CDR1 SGHVS and CDR2 FQNEAQ. CDR3: CASSLGTGKVYEQYF. Written as DNA, the CDR3 is TGTGCCAGCAGCTTAGGGACAGGGAAGGTGTACGAGCAGTACTTC.

This clonotype showed up just a few times. J is TRBJ1-2 and V is TRBV4-1; D is ambiguous. CDR3 size: 14 residues. The V and J ends lost 0 bases and 2 bases respectively, with 7 bases between them. From germline, CDR1 is MGHRA and CDR2 YSYEKL. The CDR3 is CASSQDPGNYGYTF. The CDR3 DNA is TGCGCCAGCAGCCAAGACCCAGGCAACTATGGCTACACCTTC.

DNA for the CDR3: TGTGCCAGCAGCTTAGAACTAGCGGCCAATGAGCAGTTCTTC. Translated: CASSLELAANEQFF. This chain joins TRBV7-2 and TRBJ2-1; 8 bases map to TRBD2. CDR1 is SGHTA, CDR2 FQGNSA, per germline. The trim removed 1 base at V and 6 bases at J, leaving 2 bases unmatched. This CDR3 contains 14 residues. Based on the CDR3 plus reference TRBV7-2 and TRBJ2-1, the full variable domain is GAGVSQSPSNKVTEKGKDVELRCDPISGHTALYWYRQSLGQGLEFLIYFQGNSAPDKSGLPSDRFSAERTGGSVSTLTIQRTQQEDSAVYLCASSLELAANEQFFGPGTRLTVL.

In this sample, this clonotype turned up a few times. CDR3 bases: TGTGCAAGTCGCTTCGCTGGACAGGGGAATGGGACACTGAAGCTTTTCTTT. The encoded protein is CASRFAGQGNGTLKLFF. The chain recombines TRBV12-2 with TRBJ1-1; the table's D call, TRBD1, was not checked against the DNA. TRBV12-2 is shown as a pseudogene. The CDR3 length is 17 residues.

This clonotype was found a few times. The V call is TRBV11-3, the J call TRBJ2-1; D is tentatively TRBD1 or TRBD2 (6 bases each). Trimming took off 5 bases at V and 10 bases at J, with 15 bases between the two ends. From germline, CDR1 is SGHNT and CDR2 YENEEA. This CDR3 spans 13 amino acids. The CDR3 DNA follows: TGTGCCAGCAGCCCCCGAGGGGGGATCGAGCAGTTCTTC. Protein product: CASSPRGGIEQFF.

This clonotype was detected many times. The chain joins TRBV2 to TRBJ2-1; 7 positions match TRBD2. CDR1 and CDR2 from the germline V gene are SNHLY and FYNNEI. This CDR3 is 14 amino acids long. The V segment lost 8 bases and the J segment 5 bases; nucleotides outside the gene matches: 9. CDR3 coding DNA: TGTGCCAGCCTGGAACGCGGGGGTAACAATGAGCAGTTCTTC. It translates to CASLERGGNNEQFF.

This clonotype was seen repeatedly, ten times or more. This chain joins TRBV7-9 and TRBJ2-1; 7 nucleotides align to TRBD1. Looked up from germline, CDR1 is SEHNR and CDR2 is FQNEAQ (reference sequence). The CDR3 length is 14 residues. V lost 6 bases, J lost 8 bases, and 10 bases stayed unmatched. The CDR3 spells CASSSPGGMHEQFF. The CDR3 DNA follows: TGTGCCAGCAGTTCGCCAGGGGGAATGCATGAGCAGTTCTTC.

This clonotype was observed a few times. V and J are TRBV6-6 and TRBJ2-7; TRBD1 matches 8 bases. Germline values: CDR1 MNHNY, CDR2 SVGAGI (reference sequence). This CDR3 contains 13 residues. Losses at the gene ends were 6 bases for V and 1 base for J; bases not matched to a gene: 2. DNA of the CDR3: TGTGCCAGCAGGGGGACAGGATCCTACGAGCAGTACTTC. Residues: CASRGTGSYEQYF.

This chain connects TRBV20-1 to TRBJ1-5; TRBD1 aligns across 9 bases. Trimming removed 3 bases from V and 5 bases from J; junction bases left unmatched: 5. CDR3 length equals 14 residues. Germline V lookup: CDR1 DFQATT, CDR2 SNEGSKA (reference sequence). CDR3 coding DNA: TGCAGTGCTAGTACAGGGGGCCGATATCAGCCCCAGCATTTT. It is translated as CSASTGGRYQPQHF.

The chain combines TRBV5-1 with TRBJ1-2, with a weak D call TRBD1 (5 bases). The V end was cut by 0 bases, the J end by 5 bases, with 14 bases between. CDR3 size: 15 residues. Germline CDR1 reads SGHRS; CDR2 reads YFSETQ. The CDR3 sequence: CASSLDPGTAYGYTF. The CDR3 DNA is TGCGCCAGCAGCTTGGATCCCGGGACCGCTTATGGCTACACCTTC.

This clonotype was detected many times. The chain recombines TRBV5-1 with TRBJ2-7; 9 bases match TRBD2. Germline CDR1 and CDR2: SGHRS and YFSETQ. This CDR3 is built from 16 residues. The V gene end was trimmed by 4 bases and the J gene end by 2 bases; junction bases not matched to a gene: 10. The CDR3 is CASSGEGGGVPYEQYF. The CDR3 DNA is TGCGCCAGCAGCGGAGAAGGCGGGGGGGTACCCTACGAGCAGTACTTC.

This clonotype was observed many times. The chain uses TRBV28 and TRBJ1-5; D is unclear. The CDR3 is 15 amino acids. The V gene's germline CDR1 is MDHEN and CDR2 SYDVKM. The V gene lost 1 base and the J gene lost 3 bases, with 10 bases spanning the gap. The CDR3 region has the DNA TGTGCCAGCAGTTTATTTGGCAGAAACAATCAGCCCCAGCATTTT. It encodes CASSLFGRNNQPQHF.

V gene TRBV18 combines with J gene TRBJ2-7; TRBD1 matches 8 bases. The CDR3 contains 16 residues. V lost 6 bases and J lost 2; bases outside the gene matches: 12. The germline gives CDR1 KGHSH, CDR2 LQKENI. DNA of the CDR3: TGTGCCAGCTCCATTACCCCGCGGGACAGGCCCTACGAGCAGTACTTC. This sequence encodes CASSITPRDRPYEQYF. The full variable domain, rest sourced from reference TRBV18 and TRBJ2-7, is NAGVMQNPRHLVRRRGQEARLRCSPMKGHSHVYWYRQLPEEGLKFMVYLQKENIIDESGMPKERFSAEFPKEGPSILRIQQVVRGDSAAYFCASSITPRDRPYEQYFGPGTRLTVT.

The chain uses TRBV19 and TRBJ1-5; possible D gene TRBD1, 6 bases. Between the trimmed V and J ends, which lost 7 bases and 5 bases, there was a span of 18 bases. The germline gives CDR1 LNHDA, CDR2 SQIVND (reference sequence). CDR3 length equals 15 residues. CDR3 sequence reads: CASTSTGQSHQPQHF. The CDR3 DNA reads as TGTGCCAGTACTTCGACAGGACAATCCCATCAGCCCCAGCATTTT.

This chain joins TRBV7-9 and TRBJ2-7; a possible D gene is TRBD1 (6 bases). The ends were cut back, 4 bases at V and 3 bases at J, with 13 bases in the middle. The germline V gene encodes CDR1 SEHNR and CDR2 FQNEAQ (reference sequence). The CDR3 sequence is 14 residues long. The CDR3 is CASSSGTRSYEQYF. In nucleotides, the CDR3 is TGTGCCAGCAGCTCCGGGACAAGGAGCTACGAGCAGTACTTC. Combining the CDR3 with reference TRBV7-9 and TRBJ2-7 gives the whole variable domain DTGVSQNPRHKITKRGQNVTFRCDPISEHNRLYWYRQTLGQGPEFLTYFQNEAQLEKSRLLSDRFSAERPKGSFSTLEIQRTEQGDSAMYLCASSSGTRSYEQYFGPGTRLTVT.

The chain carries TRBV28 and TRBJ1-2, with unresolved D. This CDR3 comprises 11 residues. CDR1 MDHEN and CDR2 SYDVKM come from the germline V gene. V was trimmed by 1 base and J by 8 bases, leaving 5 bases between them. In DNA form, the CDR3 reads TGTGCCAGCAGTTTATTGGGCGGCTACACCTTC. Translating gives CASSLLGGYTF.

This clonotype was observed a handful of times. This rearrangement joins TRBV2 to TRBJ1-2; 7 bases align to TRBD1. Germline CDR1 reads SNHLY; CDR2 reads FYNNEI. Trimming removed 7 bases from V and 7 bases from J; junction bases left unmatched: 6. There are 12 residues in the CDR3. CDR3 sequence: CASKEGAGGYTF. The CDR3 nucleotides read TGTGCCAGCAAGGAGGGGGCTGGTGGCTACACCTTC.

This clonotype has ten or more counts. The chain recombines TRBV3-1 with TRBJ1-2; 10 bases fit TRBD1. CDR3 size: 15 residues. Germline V gene lookup returns CDR1 LGHDT and CDR2 YNNKEL (reference sequence). The J segment lost 8 bases and the V segment lost 0 bases, leaving 6 bases of the junction unmatched. The CDR3 DNA is TGTGCCAGCAGCCAAGAGGGACAGGGGAAATTGGGCTACACCTTC. Amino acid sequence: CASSQEGQGKLGYTF. The whole variable domain, remainder taken from reference TRBV3-1 and TRBJ1-2, is DTAVSQTPKYLVTQMGNDKSIKCEQNLGHDTMYWYKQDSKKFLKIMFSYNNKELIINETVPNRFSPKSPDKAHLNLHINSLELGDSAVYFCASSQEGQGKLGYTFGSGTRLTVV.

This CDR3 reads CSAKGNYNSPLHF. For the CDR3, the DNA is TGCAGTGCTAAGGGAAACTATAATTCACCCCTCCACTTT. The chain links TRBV20-1 to TRBJ1-6; no firm D call. Germline V gives CDR1 DFQATT, CDR2 SNEGSKA (reference sequence). V lost 4 bases and J lost 3, with 7 bases in between. The CDR3 length is 13 residues.

This clonotype appeared a few times. For the CDR3, the DNA is TGTGCCACCAGCACCGGGACAGGGCACTATGGCTACACCTTC. Protein: CATSTGTGHYGYTF. The J gene is TRBJ1-2, the V gene TRBV24-1; 9 bases are a match to TRBD1. J lost 3 bases, V lost 7 bases, and 5 bases had no gene match. Germline loops: CDR1 KGHDR, CDR2 SFDVKD. The CDR3 runs 14 residues.

In this sample, this clonotype turned up a few times. V usage is TRBV6-2 or TRBV6-3 and J usage is TRBJ1-5, with D tentatively TRBD1 (5 bases). In germline, CDR1 is MNHEY, CDR2 SVGEGT. Deletions cut 2 bases from V and 4 bases from J, with 12 bases between. CDR3 length: 15 amino acids. The CDR3 sequence: CASSYEGRLNQPQHF. The CDR3 region has the DNA TGTGCCAGCAGTTACGAGGGGCGGTTGAATCAGCCCCAGCATTTT.

This clonotype was seen a few times. The genes are TRBV7-2 and TRBJ2-3; no clear D gene. With 2 bases removed from V and 8 bases from J, the gap between germline ends came to 14 bases. The CDR3 loop spans 14 amino acids. Germline V gene data show CDR1 as SGHTA and CDR2 as FQGNSA. CDR3 sequence reads: CASSLSSSPATQYF. In nucleotides, the CDR3 is TGTGCCAGCAGCTTATCATCAAGCCCGGCTACGCAGTATTTT.